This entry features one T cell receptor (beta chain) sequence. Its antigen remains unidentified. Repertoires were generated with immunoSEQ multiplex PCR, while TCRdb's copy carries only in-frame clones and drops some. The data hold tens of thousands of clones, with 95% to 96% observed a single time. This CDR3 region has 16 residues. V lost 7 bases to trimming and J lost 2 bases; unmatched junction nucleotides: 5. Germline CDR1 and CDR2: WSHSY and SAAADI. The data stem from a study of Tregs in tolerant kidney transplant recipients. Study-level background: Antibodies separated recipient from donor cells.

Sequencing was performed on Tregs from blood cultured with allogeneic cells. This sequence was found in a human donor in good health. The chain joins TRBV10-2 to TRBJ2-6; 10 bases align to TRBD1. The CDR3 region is CASTRTGGPGANVLTF. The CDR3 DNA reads TGCGCCAGCACTCGGACAGGGGGTCCTGGGGCCAACGTCCTGACTTTC.